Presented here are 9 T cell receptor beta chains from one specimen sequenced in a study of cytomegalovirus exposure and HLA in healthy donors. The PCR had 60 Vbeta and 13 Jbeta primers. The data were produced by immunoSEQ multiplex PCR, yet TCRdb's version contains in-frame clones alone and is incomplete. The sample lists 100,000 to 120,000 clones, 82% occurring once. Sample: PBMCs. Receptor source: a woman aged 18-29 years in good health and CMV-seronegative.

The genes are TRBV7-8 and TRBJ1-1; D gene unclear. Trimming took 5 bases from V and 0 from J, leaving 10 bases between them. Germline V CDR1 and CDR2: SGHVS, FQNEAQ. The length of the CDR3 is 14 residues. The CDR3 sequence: CASSLRDLNTEAFF. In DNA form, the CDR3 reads TGTGCCAGCAGCCTCCGGGATTTGAACACTGAAGCTTTCTTT.

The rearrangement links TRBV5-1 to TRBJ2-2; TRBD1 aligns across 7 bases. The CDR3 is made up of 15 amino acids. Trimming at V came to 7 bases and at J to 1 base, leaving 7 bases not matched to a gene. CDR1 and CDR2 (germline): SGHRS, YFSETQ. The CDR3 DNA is TGCGCCAGCGTTCCAGGGGGTCAGAACACCGGGGAGCTGTTTTTT. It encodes CASVPGGQNTGELFF. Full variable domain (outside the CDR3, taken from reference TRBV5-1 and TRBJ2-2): KAGVTQTPRYLIKTRGQQVTLSCSPISGHRSVSWYQQTPGQGLQFLFEYFSETQRNKGNFPGRFSGRQFSNSRSEMNVSTLELGDSALYLCASVPGGQNTGELFFGEGSRLTVL.

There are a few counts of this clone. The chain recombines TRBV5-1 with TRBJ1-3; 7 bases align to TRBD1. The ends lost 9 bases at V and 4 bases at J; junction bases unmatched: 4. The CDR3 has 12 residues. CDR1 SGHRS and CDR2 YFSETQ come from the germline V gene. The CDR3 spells CATTGEGNTIYF. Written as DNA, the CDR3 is TGCGCCACCACAGGGGAGGGAAACACCATATATTTT.

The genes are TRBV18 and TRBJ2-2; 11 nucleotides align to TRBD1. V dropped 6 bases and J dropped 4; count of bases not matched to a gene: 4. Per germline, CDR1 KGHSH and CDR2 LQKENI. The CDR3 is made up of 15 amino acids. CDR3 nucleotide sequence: TGTGCCAGCTCCTCCGGGACAGGGGGCACCGGGGAGCTGTTTTTT. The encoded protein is CASSSGTGGTGELFF.

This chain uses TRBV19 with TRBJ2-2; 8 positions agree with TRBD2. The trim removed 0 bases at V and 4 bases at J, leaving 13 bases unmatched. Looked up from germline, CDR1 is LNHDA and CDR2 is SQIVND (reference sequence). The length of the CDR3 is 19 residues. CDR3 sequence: CASSIDGAGGPPGTGELFF. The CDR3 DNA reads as TGTGCCAGTAGTATAGATGGGGCGGGGGGCCCGCCTGGCACCGGGGAGCTGTTTTTT.

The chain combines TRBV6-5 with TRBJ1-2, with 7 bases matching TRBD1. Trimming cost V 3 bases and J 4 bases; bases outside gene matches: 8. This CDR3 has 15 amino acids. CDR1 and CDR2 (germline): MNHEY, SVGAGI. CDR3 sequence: CASSYVGDRGYGYTF. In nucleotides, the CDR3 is TGTGCCAGCAGTTATGTAGGGGACAGAGGCTATGGCTACACCTTC.

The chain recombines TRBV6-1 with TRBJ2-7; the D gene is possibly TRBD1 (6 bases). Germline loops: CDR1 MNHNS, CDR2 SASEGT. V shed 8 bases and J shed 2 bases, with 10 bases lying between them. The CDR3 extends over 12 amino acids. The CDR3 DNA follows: TGTGCCAGCCTGTGGACAGCCTACGAGCAGTACTTC. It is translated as CASLWTAYEQYF.

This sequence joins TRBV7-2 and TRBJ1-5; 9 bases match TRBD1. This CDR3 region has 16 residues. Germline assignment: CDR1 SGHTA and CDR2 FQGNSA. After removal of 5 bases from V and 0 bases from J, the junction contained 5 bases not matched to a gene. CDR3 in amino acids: CASSGGQGYSNQPQHF. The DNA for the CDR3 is TGTGCCAGCAGCGGTGGACAGGGGTATAGCAATCAGCCCCAGCATTTT.

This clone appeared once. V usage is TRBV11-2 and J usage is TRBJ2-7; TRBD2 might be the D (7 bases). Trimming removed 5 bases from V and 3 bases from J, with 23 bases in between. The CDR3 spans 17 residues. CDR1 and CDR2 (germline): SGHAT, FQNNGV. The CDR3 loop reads CASSLTTGLASGYEQYF. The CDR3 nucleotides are TGTGCCAGCAGCCTAACCACAGGGCTGGCTAGCGGCTACGAGCAGTACTTC.